This T cell receptor (beta chain) comes out of a study of cytomegalovirus exposure and HLA in healthy donors. V was clipped by 1 base and J by 5 bases, with 15 bases between them. In germline, CDR1 is KGHSH, CDR2 LQKENI. This CDR3 is built from 16 residues. Points on this clone: Its antigen is unknown.

PCR employed 60 Vbeta and 13 Jbeta primers. Produced via immunoSEQ multiplex PCR; TCRdb's table is partial and in-frame only. Among under 200,000 clones, about 85% were seen once, and the ten largest hold about 2.5%. Notes on the study in general: Analyses of presence and absence presupposed an approximately uniform sequencing depth across donors. In an earlier analysis, in some 500 donors, most V segments appeared productive either ~87% or ~30% of the time.

This chain connects TRBV18 to TRBJ1-5; TRBD1 is a possible D gene (5 bases). Sample: PBMCs. The TCR was taken from a man aged 25-45 years in good health and CMV-seropositive. CDR3 sequence: CASSPLPGSLDQPQHF. For the CDR3, the DNA is TGTGCCAGCTCACCACTCCCAGGGTCATTGGATCAGCCCCAGCATTTT. Full variable domain (outside the CDR3, taken from reference TRBV18 and TRBJ1-5): NAGVMQNPRHLVRRRGQEARLRCSPMKGHSHVYWYRQLPEEGLKFMVYLQKENIIDESGMPKERFSAEFPKEGPSILRIQQVVRGDSAAYFCASSPLPGSLDQPQHFGDGTRLSIL.